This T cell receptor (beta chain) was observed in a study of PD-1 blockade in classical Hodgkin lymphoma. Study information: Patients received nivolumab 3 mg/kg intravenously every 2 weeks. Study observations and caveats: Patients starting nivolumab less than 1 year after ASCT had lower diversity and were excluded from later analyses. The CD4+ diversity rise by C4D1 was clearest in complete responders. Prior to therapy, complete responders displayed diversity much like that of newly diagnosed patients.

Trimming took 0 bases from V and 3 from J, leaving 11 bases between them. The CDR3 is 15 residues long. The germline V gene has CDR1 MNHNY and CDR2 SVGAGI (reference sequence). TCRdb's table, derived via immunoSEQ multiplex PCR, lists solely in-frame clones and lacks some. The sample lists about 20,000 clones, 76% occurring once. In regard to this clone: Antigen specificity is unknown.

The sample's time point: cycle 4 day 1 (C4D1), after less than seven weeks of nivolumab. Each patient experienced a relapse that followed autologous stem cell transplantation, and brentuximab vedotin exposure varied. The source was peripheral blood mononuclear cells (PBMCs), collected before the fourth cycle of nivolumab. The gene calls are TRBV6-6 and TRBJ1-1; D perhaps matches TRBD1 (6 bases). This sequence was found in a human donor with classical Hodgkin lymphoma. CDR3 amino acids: CASSYSGQGYTEAFF. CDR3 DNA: TGTGCCAGCAGTTACTCCGGGCAGGGGTACACTGAAGCTTTCTTT.